Below, 19 T cell receptor beta chains from the same sample are listed, as sequenced in a study of blood T cell repertoires in COVID-19. Some clones are missing from TCRdb's copy, which holds only in-frame ones; the method was immunoSEQ multiplex PCR. The profile shows roughly 100,000 clones, under 95% of them singletons. Sample: peripheral blood. These TCRs come from a woman in her fifties or sixties in a cohort sampled during active COVID-19.

This sequence joins TRBV3-1 (or the pseudogene TRBV3-2) and TRBJ1-6, with TRBD1 as a possible D gene (5 bases). The CDR3 is made up of 17 amino acids. The V end was cut by 1 base, the J end by 2 bases, with 12 bases between. Germline loops: CDR1 LGHDT, CDR2 YNNKEL (reference sequence). CDR3: CASSQVEQGPYNSPLHF. The DNA for the CDR3 is TGTGCCAGCAGCCAAGTGGAGCAGGGTCCCTATAATTCACCCCTCCACTTT.

This clone was seen a handful of times. This chain connects TRBV3-1 (or the pseudogene TRBV3-2) to TRBJ1-5; possible D gene TRBD1, 6 bases. Trimming took off 1 base at V and 3 bases at J, with 7 bases between the two ends. Germline V gene data show CDR1 as LGHDT and CDR2 as YNNKEL (reference sequence). The CDR3 extends over 14 amino acids. The DNA for the CDR3 is TGTGCCAGCAGCCAAGTGGGACACAATCAGCCCCAGCATTTT. Translating it yields CASSQVGHNQPQHF.

CDR3 region: CASTSQRSRGNTEAFF. DNA of the CDR3: TGTGCCAGCACCTCCCAGAGGAGCAGGGGCAACACTGAAGCTTTCTTT. The V gene is TRBV18, the J gene TRBJ1-1, with a possible D match to TRBD1 (6 bases). The CDR3 spans 16 residues. CDR1 KGHSH and CDR2 LQKENI come from the germline V gene. Deletions cut 8 bases from V and 2 bases from J, with 21 bases between.

The V and J genes are TRBV7-9 and TRBJ2-3; TRBD2 matches 7 bases. The CDR3 runs to 16 residues. The V and J ends lost 3 bases and 5 bases, in that order; junction bases with no gene match: 11. CDR1 and CDR2 (germline): SEHNR, FQNEAQ (reference sequence). The CDR3 DNA reads as TGTGCCAGCAGCTTTATTGGCGGGAGCATTGTAGATACGCAGTATTTT. Its translation: CASSFIGGSIVDTQYF.

The chain uses TRBV28 and TRBJ1-5; 10 bases are shared with TRBD1. This CDR3 is 20 amino acids long. In germline, CDR1 is MDHEN, CDR2 SYDVKM. The trim removed 2 bases at V and 0 bases at J, leaving 13 bases unmatched. Here the CDR3 DNA reads TGTGCCAGCAGTTTAAATATTCGGGACAGGGGTCGAAATAGCAATCAGCCCCAGCATTTT. Translating it yields CASSLNIRDRGRNSNQPQHF.

This clone was picked up a small number of times. The V gene is TRBV27, the J gene TRBJ1-6; TRBD1 matches 11 bases. Germline trimming cut 5 bases from V and 0 bases from J; bases unmatched to any gene: 15. This CDR3 is built from 21 residues. The germline CDR1 and CDR2 sequences are MNHEY and SMNVEV (reference sequence). CDR3 amino acids: CASSPRTGGWISSSYNSPLHF. The DNA for the CDR3 is TGTGCCAGCAGTCCCCGGACAGGGGGCTGGATATCGAGCTCCTATAATTCACCCCTCCACTTT.

V is TRBV19 and J is TRBJ1-2, with D perhaps TRBD1 (5 bases). V was shortened by 1 base and J by 5 bases, with 14 bases between the two germline ends. This CDR3 is built from 15 residues. Looked up from germline, CDR1 is LNHDA and CDR2 is SQIVND (reference sequence). The DNA for the CDR3 is TGTGCCAGTAGTATAGGGCGCAGGGTATTATATGGCTACACCTTC. Translation: CASSIGRRVLYGYTF. Full variable domain (outside the CDR3, taken from reference TRBV19 and TRBJ1-2): DGGITQSPKYLFRKEGQNVTLSCEQNLNHDAMYWYRQDPGQGLRLIYYSQIVNDFQKGDIAEGYSVSREKKESFPLTVTSAQKNPTAFYLCASSIGRRVLYGYTFGSGTRLTVV.

Only a few counts were recorded for this clone. The genes are TRBV15 and TRBJ2-7; TRBD1 agrees at 7 bases. V lost 0 bases, J lost 6 bases, and 2 bases stayed unmatched. This CDR3 has 13 residues. CDR1 is LNHNV, CDR2 YYDKDF, per germline (reference sequence). The CDR3: CATSRDRGREQYF. The CDR3 region has the DNA TGTGCCACCAGCAGAGATAGGGGGCGCGAGCAGTACTTC. Full variable domain (remainder filled in from reference TRBV15 and TRBJ2-7): DAMVIQNPRYQVTQFGKPVTLSCSQTLNHNVMYWYQQKSSQAPKLLFHYYDKDFNNEADTPDNFQSRRPNTSFCFLDIRSPGLGDTAMYLCATSRDRGREQYFGPGTRLTVT.

This clone came up a few times. J is TRBJ2-1 and V is TRBV4-1, with 7 bases fitting TRBD2. This CDR3 spans 15 amino acids. CDR1 and CDR2 from the germline V gene are MGHRA and YSYEKL. V trimming: 4 bases; J trimming: 5 bases; junction bases outside the gene matches: 8. This CDR3 is CASSRGDAGDNEQFF. The DNA for the CDR3 is TGCGCCAGCAGCCGCGGTGACGCGGGGGACAATGAGCAGTTCTTC.

V usage is TRBV28 and J usage is TRBJ2-7, with D possibly matching TRBD2 (7 bases). V was clipped by 5 bases and J by 3 bases, with 17 bases between them. Looked up from germline, CDR1 is MDHEN and CDR2 is SYDVKM. The CDR3 sequence is 15 residues long. The CDR3 nucleotides read TGTGCCAGCAGTGGGGGAGGGGGAGGGGACTACGAGCAGTACTTC. It specifies CASSGGGGGDYEQYF.

The rearrangement joins TRBV6-5 to TRBJ1-1; weak D call: TRBD1 (5 bases). This CDR3 is 15 amino acids long. Trimming left V 5 bases short and J 4 bases short, with 17 bases between. From germline, CDR1 is MNHEY and CDR2 SVGAGI. DNA for the CDR3: TGTGCCAGCAGTCTCAGGGCAGGAGTGAGCACTGAAGCTTTCTTT. Translated, it gives CASSLRAGVSTEAFF.

J is TRBJ2-2 and V is TRBV11-2; the match to TRBD2 covers 10 bases. The CDR3 has 18 amino acids. V shed 5 bases and J 6 bases; nucleotides not matched to a gene: 15. Germline assignment: CDR1 SGHAT and CDR2 FQNNGV. CDR3: CASSGARGLADRAGELFF. CDR3 nucleotide sequence: TGTGCCAGCAGCGGCGCCCGAGGACTAGCGGATCGAGCCGGGGAGCTGTTTTTT.

The chain recombines TRBV7-2 with TRBJ2-7, with 11 bases that match TRBD2. Per the germline V gene, CDR1 is SGHTA and CDR2 is FQGNSA. V shed 2 bases, J shed 6 bases, and the junction held 0 bases outside the gene matches. The CDR3 runs to 13 residues. CDR3 loop: CASSLTSGSEQYF. For the CDR3, the DNA is TGTGCCAGCAGCTTAACTAGCGGGAGCGAGCAGTACTTC.

J is TRBJ1-1 and V is TRBV7-9; no clear D gene. Germline values: CDR1 SEHNR, CDR2 FQNEAQ (reference sequence). The CDR3 is 14 amino acids. Deletions cut 1 base from V and 2 bases from J, with 8 bases between. The CDR3 sequence is CASSLGQVNTEAFF. In DNA, the CDR3 is TGTGCCAGCAGCTTAGGGCAGGTCAACACTGAAGCTTTCTTT. Variable domain in full (rest from reference TRBV7-9 and TRBJ1-1): DTGVSQNPRHKITKRGQNVTFRCDPISEHNRLYWYRQTLGQGPEFLTYFQNEAQLEKSRLLSDRFSAERPKGSFSTLEIQRTEQGDSAMYLCASSLGQVNTEAFFGQGTRLTVV.

This chain uses TRBV27 with TRBJ1-6; D ambiguous. The CDR3 runs to 16 residues. V lost 2 bases, J lost 4 bases, and 12 bases lay in between. The germline CDR1 and CDR2 sequences are MNHEY and SMNVEV (reference sequence). CDR3 protein: CASSLGRASYNSPLHF. The CDR3, as DNA: TGTGCCAGCAGTTTAGGGCGGGCCAGTTATAATTCACCCCTCCACTTT.

The chain links TRBV18 to TRBJ2-3, with D perhaps matching TRBD2 (6 bases). The CDR3 extends over 14 amino acids. CDR1 and CDR2 (germline): KGHSH, LQKENI. Trimming removed 0 bases at V and 3 bases at J, with 7 bases between. Written as DNA, the CDR3 is TGTGCCAGCTCACCACCGGCGGGAACAGATACGCAGTATTTT. Translated, it gives CASSPPAGTDTQYF.

This chain uses TRBV29-1 with TRBJ2-7, with D maybe TRBD1 (5 bases). V dropped 6 bases and J dropped 3 bases, with 30 bases sitting between them. The CDR3 loop spans 18 amino acids. Germline-derived CDR1 and CDR2 are SQVTM and ANQGSEA. CDR3 protein: CSVLRPDRTRTNGYEQYF. For the CDR3, the DNA is TGCAGCGTGCTCCGACCGGACCGTACAAGGACAAACGGCTACGAGCAGTACTTC.

The chain couples TRBV5-1 to TRBJ1-4; 12 nucleotides align to TRBD1. CDR3 size: 15 residues. Germline V gives CDR1 SGHRS, CDR2 YFSETQ. The V and J ends lost 0 bases and 8 bases, in that order; junction bases with no gene match: 2. CDR3 amino acids: CASSLVGTGGEKLFF. CDR3 in DNA: TGCGCCAGCAGCTTGGTAGGGACAGGGGGCGAAAAACTGTTTTTT.

CDR3 nucleotides: TGTGCCAGCAGCCAAAGCGGACAGGGGTCCTACGAGCAGTACTTC. This codes for CASSQSGQGSYEQYF. The chain links TRBV3-1 (or the pseudogene TRBV3-2) to TRBJ2-7, with TRBD1 matching over 9 bases. This CDR3 contains 15 residues. V trimming: 2 bases; J trimming: 1 base; junction bases outside the gene matches: 3. From germline, CDR1 is LGHDT and CDR2 YNNKEL (reference sequence).